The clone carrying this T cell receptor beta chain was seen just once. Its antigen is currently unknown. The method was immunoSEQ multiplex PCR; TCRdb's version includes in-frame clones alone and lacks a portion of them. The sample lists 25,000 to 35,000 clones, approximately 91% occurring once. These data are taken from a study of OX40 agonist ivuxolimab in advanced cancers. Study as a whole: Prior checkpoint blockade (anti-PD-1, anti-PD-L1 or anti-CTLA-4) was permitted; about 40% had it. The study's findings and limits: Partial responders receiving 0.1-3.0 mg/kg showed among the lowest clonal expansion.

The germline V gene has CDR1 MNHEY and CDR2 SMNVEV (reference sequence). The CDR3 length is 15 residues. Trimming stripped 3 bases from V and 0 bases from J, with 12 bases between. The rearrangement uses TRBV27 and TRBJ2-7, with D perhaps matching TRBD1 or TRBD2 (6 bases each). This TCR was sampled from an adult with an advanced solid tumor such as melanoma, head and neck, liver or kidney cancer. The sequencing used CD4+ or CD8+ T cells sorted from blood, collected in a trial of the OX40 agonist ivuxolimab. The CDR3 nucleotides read TGTGCCAGCAGTTTTGGAGGGGGGCACTCCTACGAGCAGTACTTC. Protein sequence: CASSFGGGHSYEQYF.